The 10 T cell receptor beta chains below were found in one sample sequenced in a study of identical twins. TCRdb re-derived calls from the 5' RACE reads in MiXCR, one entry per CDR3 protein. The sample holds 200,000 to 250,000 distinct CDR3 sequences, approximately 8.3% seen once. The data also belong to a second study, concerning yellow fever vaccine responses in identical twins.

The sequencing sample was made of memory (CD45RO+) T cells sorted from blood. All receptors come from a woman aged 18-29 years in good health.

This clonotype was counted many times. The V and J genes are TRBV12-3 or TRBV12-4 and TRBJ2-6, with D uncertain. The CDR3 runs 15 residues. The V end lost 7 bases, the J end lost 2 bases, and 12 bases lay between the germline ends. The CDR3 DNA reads TGTGCCAGCACCCTGAGTAGGGCTGGGGCCAACGTCCTGACTTTC. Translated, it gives CASTLSRAGANVLTF.

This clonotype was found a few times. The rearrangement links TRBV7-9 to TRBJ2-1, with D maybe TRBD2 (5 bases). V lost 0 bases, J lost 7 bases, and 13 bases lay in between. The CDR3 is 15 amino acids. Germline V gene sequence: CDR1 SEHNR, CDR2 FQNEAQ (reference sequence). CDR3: CASSLAPTPGNEQFF. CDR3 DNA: TGTGCCAGCAGCTTAGCCCCGACTCCGGGGAATGAGCAGTTCTTC.

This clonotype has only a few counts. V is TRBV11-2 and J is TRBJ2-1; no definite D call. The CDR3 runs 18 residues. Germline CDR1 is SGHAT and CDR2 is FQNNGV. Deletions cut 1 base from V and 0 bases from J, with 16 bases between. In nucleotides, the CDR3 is TGTGCCAGCAGCTTAGTAACGATAGCCATCGGCTCCTACAATGAGCAGTTCTTC. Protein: CASSLVTIAIGSYNEQFF.

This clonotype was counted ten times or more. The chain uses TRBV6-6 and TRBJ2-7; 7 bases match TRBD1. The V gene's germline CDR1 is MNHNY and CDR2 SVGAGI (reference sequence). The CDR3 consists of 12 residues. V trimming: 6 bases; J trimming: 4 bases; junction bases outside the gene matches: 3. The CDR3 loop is CASSRGQYEQYF. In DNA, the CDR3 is TGTGCCAGCAGCCGGGGACAGTACGAGCAGTACTTC.

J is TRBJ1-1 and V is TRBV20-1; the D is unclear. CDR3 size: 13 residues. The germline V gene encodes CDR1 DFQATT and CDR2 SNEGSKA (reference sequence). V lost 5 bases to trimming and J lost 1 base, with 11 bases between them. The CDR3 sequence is CSAPEGQNTEAFF. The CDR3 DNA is TGCAGTGCTCCCGAGGGTCAGAACACTGAAGCTTTCTTT.

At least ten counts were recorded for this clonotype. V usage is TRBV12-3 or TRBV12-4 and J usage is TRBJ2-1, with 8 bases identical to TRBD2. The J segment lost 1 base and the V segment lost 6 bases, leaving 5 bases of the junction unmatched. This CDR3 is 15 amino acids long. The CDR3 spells CASSPSGGSYNEQFF. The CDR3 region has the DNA TGTGCCAGCAGCCCTTCGGGGGGGTCCTACAATGAGCAGTTCTTC.

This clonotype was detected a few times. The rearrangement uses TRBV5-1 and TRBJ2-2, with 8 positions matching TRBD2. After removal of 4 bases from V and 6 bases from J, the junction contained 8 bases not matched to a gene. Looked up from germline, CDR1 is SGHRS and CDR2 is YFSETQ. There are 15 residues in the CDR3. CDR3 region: CASSPTGTRSGELFF. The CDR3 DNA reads TGCGCCAGCAGCCCGACCGGGACTAGGTCCGGGGAGCTGTTTTTT. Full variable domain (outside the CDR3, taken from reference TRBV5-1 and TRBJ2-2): KAGVTQTPRYLIKTRGQQVTLSCSPISGHRSVSWYQQTPGQGLQFLFEYFSETQRNKGNFPGRFSGRQFSNSRSEMNVSTLELGDSALYLCASSPTGTRSGELFFGEGSRLTVL.

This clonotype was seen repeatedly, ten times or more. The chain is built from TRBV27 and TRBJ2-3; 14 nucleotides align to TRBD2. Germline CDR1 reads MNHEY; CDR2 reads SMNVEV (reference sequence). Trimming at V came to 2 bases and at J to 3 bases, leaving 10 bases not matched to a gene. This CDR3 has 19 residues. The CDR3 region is CASSLAGLAGGLGTDTQYF. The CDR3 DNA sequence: TGTGCCAGCAGTTTAGCCGGACTAGCGGGAGGTTTAGGGACAGATACGCAGTATTTT.

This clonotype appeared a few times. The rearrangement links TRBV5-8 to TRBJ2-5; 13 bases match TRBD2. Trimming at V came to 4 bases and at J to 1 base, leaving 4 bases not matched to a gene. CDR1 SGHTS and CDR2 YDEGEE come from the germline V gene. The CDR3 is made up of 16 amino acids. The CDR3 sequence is CASSAGLAGSQETQYF. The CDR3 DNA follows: TGTGCCAGCAGCGCGGGACTAGCGGGGAGCCAAGAGACCCAGTACTTC.

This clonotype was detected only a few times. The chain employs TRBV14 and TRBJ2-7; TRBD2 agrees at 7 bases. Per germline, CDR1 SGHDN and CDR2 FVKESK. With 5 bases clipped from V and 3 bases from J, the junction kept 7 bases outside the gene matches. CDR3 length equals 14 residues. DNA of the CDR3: TGTGCCAGCAGCTCCCCCGGGAGGAACTACGAGCAGTACTTC. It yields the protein CASSSPGRNYEQYF.